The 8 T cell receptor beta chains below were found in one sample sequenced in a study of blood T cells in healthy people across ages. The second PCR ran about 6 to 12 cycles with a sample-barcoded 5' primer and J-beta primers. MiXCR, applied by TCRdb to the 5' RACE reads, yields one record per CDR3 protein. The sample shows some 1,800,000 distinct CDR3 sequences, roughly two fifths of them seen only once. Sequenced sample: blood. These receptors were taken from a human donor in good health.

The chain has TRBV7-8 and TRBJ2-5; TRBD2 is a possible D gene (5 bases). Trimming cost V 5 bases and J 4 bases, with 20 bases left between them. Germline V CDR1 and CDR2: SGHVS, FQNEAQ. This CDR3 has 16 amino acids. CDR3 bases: TGTGCCAGCAGCCCCCGACTATACACAGATAGAGAGACCCAGTACTTC. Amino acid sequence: CASSPRLYTDRETQYF.

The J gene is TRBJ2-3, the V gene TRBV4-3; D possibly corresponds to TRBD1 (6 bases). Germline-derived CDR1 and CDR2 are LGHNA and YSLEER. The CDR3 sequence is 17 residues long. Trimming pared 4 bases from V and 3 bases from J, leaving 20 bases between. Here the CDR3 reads CASSLSPGVVATDTQYF. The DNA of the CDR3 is TGCGCCAGCAGCCTAAGCCCAGGGGTGGTAGCTACAGATACGCAGTATTTT.

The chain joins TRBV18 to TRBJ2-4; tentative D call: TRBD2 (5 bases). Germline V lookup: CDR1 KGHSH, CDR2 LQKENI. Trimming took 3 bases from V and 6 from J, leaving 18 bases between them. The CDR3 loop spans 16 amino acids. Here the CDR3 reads CASSPPIDTRVNIQYF. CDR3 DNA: TGTGCCAGCTCACCTCCGATTGACACGAGGGTAAACATTCAGTACTTC.

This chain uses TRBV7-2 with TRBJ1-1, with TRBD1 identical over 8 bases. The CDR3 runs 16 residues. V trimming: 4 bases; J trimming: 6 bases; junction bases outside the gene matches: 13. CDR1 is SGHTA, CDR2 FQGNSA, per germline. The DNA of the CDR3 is TGTGCCAGCAGCTCACAGGGGGGGGAAGTAGACGCTGAAGCTTTCTTT. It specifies CASSSQGGEVDAEAFF.

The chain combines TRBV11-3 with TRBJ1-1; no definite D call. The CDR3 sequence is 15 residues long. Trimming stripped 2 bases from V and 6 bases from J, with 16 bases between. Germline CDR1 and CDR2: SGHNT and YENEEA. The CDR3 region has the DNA TGTGCCAGCAGCTTACTAATACGAGGTACTTCTGAAGCTTTCTTT. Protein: CASSLLIRGTSEAFF.

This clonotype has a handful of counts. CDR3 nucleotides: TGTGCCAGCAGCGTAGGGCAGGGAGAAGGCTACGAGCAGTACTTC. This translates into CASSVGQGEGYEQYF. V usage is TRBV9 and J usage is TRBJ2-7; the D gene could be TRBD1 or TRBD2 (5 bases each). Germline V CDR1 and CDR2: SGDLS, YYNGEE. The CDR3 covers 15 residues. Between the trimmed V and J ends, which lost 0 bases and 3 bases, there was a span of 13 bases. The variable domain in full, completed from reference TRBV9 and TRBJ2-7, reads DSGVTQTPKHLITATGQRVTLRCSPRSGDLSVYWYQQSLDQGLQFLIQYYNGEERAKGNILERFSAQQFPDLHSELNLSSLELGDSALYFCASSVGQGEGYEQYFGPGTRLTVT.

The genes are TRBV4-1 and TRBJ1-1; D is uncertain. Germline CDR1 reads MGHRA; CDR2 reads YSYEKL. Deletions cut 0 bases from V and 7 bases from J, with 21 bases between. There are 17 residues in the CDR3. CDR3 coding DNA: TGCGCCAGCAGCCAAGATTCTCATGTTTTAGGGTGGGGTGAAGCTTTCTTT. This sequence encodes CASSQDSHVLGWGEAFF.

DNA for the CDR3: TGCAGCGTTGGGACGTACGAGAAAGGTTTCTTT. The encoded protein is CSVGTYEKGFF. V gene TRBV29-1 combines with J gene TRBJ1-1; D unresolved. The ends were cut back, 4 bases at V and 13 bases at J, with 16 bases in the middle. The CDR3 has 11 residues. The germline V gene encodes CDR1 SQVTM and CDR2 ANQGSEA.